The 11 T cell receptor beta chains below all came from one sample that was sequenced in a study of blood T cell repertoires in COVID-19. Profiled with immunoSEQ multiplex PCR; TCRdb holds only in-frame clones, not every one. Among a few hundred thousand clones, 88% were seen once, and the ten largest hold approximately 3.7%. The sequenced sample consisted of peripheral blood. The receptors shown here come from a man aged 55 to 70 who had recovered from COVID-19.

The chain employs TRBV6-1 and TRBJ1-6, with 11 bases that match TRBD1. V lost 1 base to trimming and J lost 11 bases; unmatched junction nucleotides: 1. Germline assignment: CDR1 MNHNS and CDR2 SASEGT. There are 14 residues in the CDR3. CDR3 sequence (DNA): TGTGCCAGCAGTGAAGGGGACAGGGGGGCACCCCTCCACTTT. Translated, it gives CASSEGDRGAPLHF.

Here the CDR3 DNA reads TGCGCCAGCAGCCAAGAAGGTAGCCCATTTGCCACTGAAGCTTTCTTT. It codes for CASSQEGSPFATEAFF. The rearrangement uses TRBV4-1 and TRBJ1-1; no reliable D call. In germline, CDR1 is MGHRA, CDR2 YSYEKL. This CDR3 has 16 amino acids. The ends were cut back, 0 bases at V and 4 bases at J, with 15 bases in the middle.

The genes are TRBV29-1 and TRBJ1-1; D might be TRBD1 (6 bases). The V end was cut by 7 bases, the J end by 1 base, with 16 bases between. CDR1 SQVTM and CDR2 ANQGSEA come from the germline V gene. CDR3 length: 14 amino acids. CDR3 sequence: CSATSQGKNTEAFF. The CDR3 DNA follows: TGCAGCGCCACTTCCCAGGGGAAGAACACTGAAGCTTTCTTT.

The genes are TRBV19 and TRBJ1-4; possible D gene TRBD1, 6 bases. V was trimmed by 6 bases and J by 0 bases, leaving 14 bases between them. The CDR3 contains 16 residues. CDR1 LNHDA and CDR2 SQIVND come from the germline V gene (reference sequence). The CDR3 sequence: CASRSRGGSTNEKLFF. The CDR3 DNA follows: TGTGCCAGTAGGTCCAGGGGTGGTTCAACTAATGAAAAACTGTTTTTT.

The chain joins TRBV7-9 to TRBJ2-1; TRBD1 agrees at 7 bases. CDR3 length equals 15 residues. The germline V gene encodes CDR1 SEHNR and CDR2 FQNEAQ (reference sequence). V was clipped by 5 bases and J by 6 bases; unmatched bases: 10. The CDR3 sequence: CASSIRQGVSNEQFF. In DNA, the CDR3 is TGTGCCAGCAGCATAAGACAGGGTGTGAGCAATGAGCAGTTCTTC. The variable domain in full, completed from reference TRBV7-9 and TRBJ2-1, reads DTGVSQNPRHKITKRGQNVTFRCDPISEHNRLYWYRQTLGQGPEFLTYFQNEAQLEKSRLLSDRFSAERPKGSFSTLEIQRTEQGDSAMYLCASSIRQGVSNEQFFGPGTRLTVL.

The chain has TRBV10-1 and TRBJ1-5; D call uncertain. The CDR3 loop spans 14 amino acids. Germline V lookup: CDR1 WNHNN, CDR2 SYGVQD (reference sequence). V lost 6 bases and J 6 bases, leaving 15 bases between the germline ends. Here the CDR3 DNA reads TGCGCCAGCAGACGAGGGAACCCTCGTCAGCCCCAGCATTTT. Amino acid sequence: CASRRGNPRQPQHF.

The chain links TRBV7-7 to TRBJ2-5; TRBD2 aligns across 12 bases. J lost 4 bases, V lost 5 bases, and 5 bases had no gene match. Looked up from germline, CDR1 is SSHAT and CDR2 is FNYEAQ (reference sequence). The CDR3 extends over 15 amino acids. Here the CDR3 reads CASSRSSGGGETQYF. CDR3 in DNA: TGTGCCAGCAGCCGATCTAGCGGGGGGGGAGAGACCCAGTACTTC. The complete variable domain, with remaining parts taken from reference TRBV7-7 and TRBJ2-5, reads GAGVSQSPRYKVTKRGQDVTLRCDPISSHATLYWYQQALGQGPEFLTYFNYEAQPDKSGLPSDRFSAERPEGSISTLTIQRTEQRDSAMYRCASSRSSGGGETQYFGPGTRLLVL.

This sequence joins TRBV29-1 and TRBJ1-6; 8 bases are a match to TRBD1. Germline CDR1 is SQVTM and CDR2 is ANQGSEA. The CDR3 is 14 residues long. In nucleotides, the CDR3 is TGCAGACACCTTACCGGGACAGGAGATTCACCCCTCCACTTT. This encodes CRHLTGTGDSPLHF.

This sequence joins TRBV6-6 and TRBJ1-2; TRBD1 is a possible D gene (6 bases). Per germline, CDR1 MNHNY and CDR2 SVGAGI (reference sequence). This CDR3 comprises 15 residues. The V end lost 6 bases, the J end lost 3 bases, and 17 bases lay between the germline ends. This CDR3 reads CASSPPGGPHYGYTF. The CDR3 DNA follows: TGTGCCAGCAGCCCGCCGGGGGGCCCCCACTATGGCTACACCTTC.

The chain carries TRBV5-1 and TRBJ2-1; 9 bases line up with TRBD2. The CDR3 consists of 14 residues. Germline V gene sequence: CDR1 SGHRS, CDR2 YFSETQ. J gave up 6 bases and V 4 bases, and 5 bases lay outside the gene matches. DNA for the CDR3: TGCGCCAGCAGCACACAGACTAGCGGCAATGAGCAGTTCTTC. Translated, it gives CASSTQTSGNEQFF. The whole variable domain, remainder taken from reference TRBV5-1 and TRBJ2-1, is KAGVTQTPRYLIKTRGQQVTLSCSPISGHRSVSWYQQTPGQGLQFLFEYFSETQRNKGNFPGRFSGRQFSNSRSEMNVSTLELGDSALYLCASSTQTSGNEQFFGPGTRLTVL.

This clone was seen a single time. V gene TRBV29-1 combines with J gene TRBJ1-3; D remains ambiguous. The CDR3 is made up of 13 amino acids. Germline loops: CDR1 SQVTM, CDR2 ANQGSEA. Trimming took 5 bases from V and 6 from J, leaving 14 bases between them. The CDR3 sequence: CSVRLYVENTIYF. The CDR3 DNA follows: TGCAGCGTTAGACTGTATGTGGAAAACACCATATATTTT.